A single sample is the source of the 8 T cell receptor beta chains below, sequenced in a study of vaccination effects on CD4 cells after COVID-19. The culture ran for 10 days before CD4+ T cells were isolated. This person's SARS-CoV-2 infection, confirmed by PCR, occurred between March and December 2020. Two doses of either BNT162b2 or mRNA-1273 were given to each participant. These receptors lack a known antigen. Sequencing was performed with immunoSEQ multiplex PCR; in TCRdb, only in-frame clones are kept and a portion is missing. The table records under 40,000 clones, about 75% of them present only once. The sample was CD4+ T cells from PBMCs cultured without peptide, taken after COVID-19 vaccination. Source of these receptors: a human donor who had a prior SARS-CoV-2 infection.

This CDR3 reads CATSGPGHLSPTDTQYF. The CDR3 region has the DNA TGTGCCACCAGTGGTCCGGGACACCTCTCCCCCACAGATACGCAGTATTTT. The V call is TRBV24-1, the J call TRBJ2-3, with D maybe TRBD1 (6 bases). Trimming took 5 bases from V and 2 from J, leaving 19 bases between them. Germline CDR1 is KGHDR and CDR2 is SFDVKD. The CDR3 contains 17 residues.

The rearrangement links TRBV19 to TRBJ1-6; tentatively, D is TRBD1 (5 bases). Germline assignment: CDR1 LNHDA and CDR2 SQIVND (reference sequence). The CDR3 contains 15 residues. V lost 7 bases and J lost 7, with 17 bases in between. The CDR3 DNA reads TGTGCCAGTAAACTCTCCAGGGCAAGGAATTCACCCCTCCACTTT. This sequence encodes CASKLSRARNSPLHF.

The chain couples TRBV20-1 to TRBJ2-4; D may be TRBD1 (5 bases). This CDR3 contains 15 residues. V was pared by 3 bases and J by 0 bases, with 12 bases between. Germline values: CDR1 DFQATT, CDR2 SNEGSKA (reference sequence). CDR3 sequence reads: CSASIAGLAKNIQYF. The CDR3 DNA reads as TGCAGTGCTAGTATTGCAGGGCTAGCCAAAAACATTCAGTACTTC.

The V gene is TRBV9, the J gene TRBJ2-3, with 9 bases fitting TRBD2. CDR1 SGDLS and CDR2 YYNGEE come from the germline V gene. V lost 0 bases, J lost 1 base, and 6 bases stayed unmatched. The CDR3 is 17 amino acids. In nucleotides, the CDR3 is TGTGCCAGCAGCGTAGGATTGGCTAGCGGGGGCACAGATACGCAGTATTTT. It specifies CASSVGLASGGTDTQYF.

This clone was seen only a few times. The chain is built from TRBV2 and TRBJ2-7; D uncertain. Germline CDR1 and CDR2: SNHLY and FYNNEI. The CDR3 is 14 amino acids. The germline V and J ends were trimmed by 7 bases and 0 bases, with 13 bases remaining between them. The CDR3 loop reads CASNRDLFSYEQYF. The CDR3 region has the DNA TGTGCCAGCAATCGAGACTTATTCTCCTACGAGCAGTACTTC.

This clone was counted a single time. This chain joins TRBV6-2 or TRBV6-3 and TRBJ2-5; 8 positions agree with TRBD2. Germline V gives CDR1 MNHEY, CDR2 SVGEGT. The trim removed 4 bases at V and 10 bases at J, leaving 8 bases unmatched. The CDR3 is 13 residues long. Here the CDR3 reads CASSFITGGDQYF. The CDR3 DNA is TGTGCCAGCAGTTTCATCACCGGGGGGGACCAGTACTTC.

The J gene is TRBJ1-1, the V gene TRBV7-8; D remains unclear. The germline V gene encodes CDR1 SGHVS and CDR2 FQNEAQ. Trimming took 5 bases from V and 7 from J, leaving 14 bases between them. This CDR3 comprises 13 residues. The CDR3 loop reads CASSPNGRDEAFF. The DNA for the CDR3 is TGTGCCAGCAGCCCTAACGGACGGGATGAAGCTTTCTTT. The full variable domain, in which reference TRBV7-8 and TRBJ1-1 provide the parts outside the CDR3, is GAGVSQSPRYKVAKRGQDVALRCDPISGHVSLFWYQQALGQGPEFLTYFQNEAQLDKSGLPSDRFFAERPEGSVSTLKIQRTQQEDSAVYLCASSPNGRDEAFFGQGTRLTVV.

The rearrangement links TRBV7-9 to TRBJ1-1; perhaps TRBD1 as D (6 bases). Germline V CDR1 and CDR2: SEHNR, FQNEAQ (reference sequence). This CDR3 region has 18 residues. V shed 6 bases and J shed 1 base, with 24 bases lying between them. CDR3 DNA: TGTGCCAGCAGGCCAAGCAAGGGATCCAGGGGCCAGAACACTGAAGCTTTCTTT. This gives the protein CASRPSKGSRGQNTEAFF.